This entry is about one T cell receptor beta chain. Looked up from germline, CDR1 is KGHSH and CDR2 is LQKENI. This CDR3 contains 14 residues. Trimming cost V 3 bases and J 6 bases, with 14 bases left between them. These data are taken from a study of regulatory dendritic cells for organ transplantation. The data were produced by immunoSEQ multiplex PCR, yet TCRdb's version contains in-frame clones alone and is incomplete. Here the sample spans under 45,000 clones, roughly 89% being singletons. V and J are TRBV18 and TRBJ1-2; D ambiguous. The sequence derives from a human donor in good health. The sequenced sample consisted of naive CD4+ T cells from blood. Subset in this sample: CD45RA+ naive T cells. CDR3 nucleotide sequence: TGTGCCAGCTCACCGTCGTCGGTACTGCATGGCTACACCTTC. Translating gives CASSPSSVLHGYTF.